This record looks at one TCR beta chain sequence and its context. Its antigen is unidentified. The data were taken from a study of post-analysis software for immune sequencing data. Whole-study findings and limits: Five or six TRBV segments, TRBV5-6, TRBV5-1 and TRBV20-1 among them, were found more frequent in patients than controls.

V was clipped by 4 bases and J by 4 bases, with 12 bases between them. Looked up from germline, CDR1 is SGHRS and CDR2 is YFSETQ. The CDR3 loop spans 14 amino acids. The authors incorporated unique molecular identifiers into the TCR beta cDNA libraries. One entry per CDR3 protein results from TCRdb running MiXCR on the PCR reads. The table lists about half a million distinct CDR3 sequences, around a third of them singletons, with roughly 6% in the top ten. The sequence was collected from a girl aged 2-17 years with multiple sclerosis. The chain carries TRBV5-1 and TRBJ2-1, with TRBD1 as a possible D gene (6 bases). Specimen: blood. CDR3 coding DNA: TGCGCCAGCAGCAGGACAGCTCCATACAATGAGCAGTTCTTC. Protein product: CASSRTAPYNEQFF.